This T cell receptor beta chain emerged from a study of technical replicates of blood from a few donors. This CDR3 is 11 amino acids long. V shed 1 base and J shed 10 bases, with 7 bases lying between them. Germline V gene data show CDR1 as DFQATT and CDR2 as SNEGSKA (reference sequence). Sequencing used immunoSEQ multiplex PCR; TCRdb keeps in-frame clones, though not all of them. The sample has around 93,000 clones, roughly 95% seen once. This receptor was taken from a human donor in good health. The V gene is TRBV20-1, the J gene TRBJ1-4; D is perhaps TRBD1 (6 bases). Sequenced: T cells isolated from PBMCs. For the CDR3, the DNA is TGCAGTGCTAGAGTGGGGGCAAAACTGTTTTTT. Protein sequence: CSARVGAKLFF.